The 21 T cell receptor beta chains reported below all come from one sample, sequenced in a study of tumor-infiltrating lymphocytes in primary liver carcinoma. Unsorted whole blood supplied the RNA, and germline DNA was extracted too. Priming with a constant-region primer yielded TCR beta cDNA from about 540 ng total RNA. Three nested multiplex PCR rounds, a slightly modified ARM-PCR, produced the libraries for TCR beta. The first two PCR rounds used TRBV1-TRBV30 forward primers with a C-beta reverse primer, nine to ten cycles each. Each CDR3 protein gets one entry after TCRdb re-called the multiplex PCR reads with MiXCR. The top ten clones hold 7% to 8.5% of a sample with fewer than 250,000 distinct CDR3 sequences, around three fifths of them seen once. Sequencing input: peripheral blood. The receptor set was obtained from a woman aged 60-75 years with primary liver carcinoma and hepatitis B virus infection.

Notes on this clonotype: The junction departs from the called germline gene at one end, perhaps through a read error. The chain carries TRBV7-8 and TRBJ2-1; D may be TRBD2 (5 bases). The CDR3 has 13 amino acids. CDR1 SGHVS and CDR2 FQNEAQ come from the germline V gene. The CDR3 nucleotides are TGTGCCGGCAGCCCAACGAGGGCCAATGAGCAGTTCTTC. Amino acid sequence: CAGSPTRANEQFF.

This chain links TRBV6-5 with TRBJ2-7; a weak D match, TRBD2 (5 bases). Between the trimmed V and J ends, which lost 4 bases and 5 bases, there was a span of 15 bases. Germline loops: CDR1 MNHEY, CDR2 SVGAGI. The CDR3 contains 14 residues. CDR3 sequence: CASSSVRDRNEQYF. The DNA for the CDR3 is TGTGCCAGCAGTTCAGTACGGGATCGCAACGAGCAGTACTTC.

By its share, this clonotype is medium-sized. CDR3 sequence (DNA): TGTGCCAGCAGCACCGGGACAGGGGGCGGAACCGGGGAGCTGTTTTTT. Translating it yields CASSTGTGGGTGELFF. The V and J genes are TRBV11-1 and TRBJ2-2; TRBD1 aligns across 12 bases. Germline V CDR1 and CDR2: SGHAT, FQDESV (reference sequence). Trimming at V came to 5 bases and at J to 5 bases, leaving 6 bases not matched to a gene. The CDR3 totals 16 residues.

In the case of this clonotype: This may come from a read error, since a much larger clone is one base off. Here the CDR3 DNA reads TGTGCCAGCAGCCCTAAGGTTGAGCAGTTCTTC. Translated, it gives CASSPKVEQFF. The chain carries TRBV12-3 or TRBV12-4 and TRBJ2-1; no clear D. Trimming shortened V by 6 bases and J by 9 bases, and 9 bases separated the two germline ends. This CDR3 comprises 11 residues.

In regard to this clonotype: Mismatch with germline at one junction end may stem from a read error. The chain carries TRBV11-2 and TRBJ2-7; TRBD2 might be the D (5 bases). This CDR3 has 13 amino acids. Germline CDR1 SGHAT, CDR2 FQNNGV. This CDR3 is CAGSLDRRYEQYF. Written as DNA, the CDR3 is TGTGCCGGCAGCTTAGACCGGAGGTACGAGCAATACTTC.

The chain uses TRBV4-3 and TRBJ1-3; D gene ambiguous. This CDR3 comprises 14 residues. Germline assignment: CDR1 LGHNA and CDR2 YSLEER. Between the trimmed V and J ends, which lost 3 bases and 4 bases, there was a span of 10 bases. The DNA for the CDR3 is TGCGCCAGCAGCCAGTCTCGCGCCGGAAACACCATATATTTT. The encoded protein is CASSQSRAGNTIYF.

A single count supports this clonotype. The junction differs from germline at one of its ends, possibly a read error. The V gene is TRBV5-4, the J gene TRBJ2-1, with 9 positions matching TRBD2. This CDR3 region has 16 residues. Germline lookup yields CDR1 SGHNT and CDR2 YYREEE (reference sequence). The CDR3 region is CASSLKLAGGYNGQFF. DNA for the CDR3: TGTGCCAGCAGCTTGAAACTGGCGGGAGGGTACAATGGGCAGTTCTTC. Full variable domain (outside the CDR3, taken from reference TRBV5-4 and TRBJ2-1): ETGVTQSPTHLIKTRGQQVTLRCSSQSGHNTVSWYQQALGQGPQFIFQYYREEENGRGNFPPRFSGLQFPNYSSELNVNALELDDSALYLCASSLKLAGGYNGQFFGPGTRLTVL.

Comments on this clonotype: Since the CDR3 does not end with the conserved phenylalanine or tryptophan, this likely comes from a read error. V is TRBV28 and J is TRBJ1-2; a possible D gene is TRBD1 (5 bases). CDR3 length equals 16 residues. Trimming removed 5 bases from V and 0 bases from J, with 16 bases in between. Looked up from germline, CDR1 is MDHEN and CDR2 is SYDVKM. The CDR3 DNA is TGTGCCAGCAGTCCCCGAGGTGAAGGGGCTAACTATGGCTACACCCTC. This sequence encodes CASSPRGEGANYGYTL.

The chain combines TRBV11-2 with TRBJ2-1, with D maybe TRBD1 (6 bases). The germline V and J ends were trimmed by 2 bases and 6 bases, with 11 bases remaining between them. From germline, CDR1 is SGHAT and CDR2 FQNNGV. This CDR3 region has 14 residues. This CDR3 reads CASSLSGTCNEQFF. Written as DNA, the CDR3 is TGTGCCAGCAGCTTAAGTGGGACATGCAATGAGCAGTTCTTC.

At least ten counts were recorded for this clonotype. The chain links TRBV4-2 to TRBJ2-3; 7 bases are shared with TRBD2. With 7 bases clipped from V and 0 bases from J, the junction kept 4 bases outside the gene matches. The CDR3 runs 14 residues. Germline V gene lookup returns CDR1 LGHNA and CDR2 YNFKEQ. The CDR3 reads CASTSGTSTDTQYF. In DNA form, the CDR3 reads TGTGCCAGCACGAGCGGGACCAGCACAGATACGCAGTATTTT.

Sample share makes this clonotype medium-sized. The rearrangement links TRBV11-2 to TRBJ2-5; D possibly matches TRBD1 or TRBD2 (5 bases each). V was trimmed by 4 bases and J by 5 bases, leaving 14 bases between them. The CDR3 contains 14 residues. The germline CDR1 and CDR2 sequences are SGHAT and FQNNGV. The DNA for the CDR3 is TGTGCCAGCAGCTCAATGACAGCGGTCGAGACCCAGTACTTC. This gives the protein CASSSMTAVETQYF.

This clonotype appeared once. This is likely a read error, given that the CDR3 carries no conserved phenylalanine or tryptophan at its end. V is TRBV4-1 and J is TRBJ1-2; tentative D call: TRBD1 (6 bases). This CDR3 is 15 amino acids long. Germline assignment: CDR1 MGHRA and CDR2 YSYEKL. Trimming stripped 3 bases from V and 5 bases from J, with 16 bases between. CDR3 region: CASSQPRDKKYGYTL. DNA of the CDR3: TGCGCCAGCAGCCAGCCCCGGGACAAGAAATATGGCTACACCCTC.

This clonotype was found many times. The chain links TRBV29-1 to TRBJ2-3, with D hard to call. CDR1 and CDR2 from the germline V gene are SQVTM and ANQGSEA. Trimming left V 3 bases short and J 1 base short, with 5 bases between. The CDR3 is 12 amino acids. CDR3 nucleotide sequence: TGCAGCGTTGACACAGGCACAGATACGCAGTATTTT. Protein: CSVDTGTDTQYF.

Of note for this clonotype: A much larger clonotype is one base distant, so this may be a read error. The chain couples TRBV7-8 to TRBJ2-3; the D is unclear. The CDR3 covers 14 residues. Germline V gene lookup returns CDR1 SGHVS and CDR2 FQNEAQ. The V end lost 5 bases, the J end lost 2 bases, and 11 bases lay between the germline ends. The CDR3 DNA reads as TGTGCCAGCAGCCCGCAATGGATCACAGATACGCAGTATTTT. It translates to CASSPQWITDTQYF. Complete variable domain (other parts from reference TRBV7-8 and TRBJ2-3): GAGVSQSPRYKVAKRGQDVALRCDPISGHVSLFWYQQALGQGPEFLTYFQNEAQLDKSGLPSDRFFAERPEGSVSTLKIQRTQQEDSAVYLCASSPQWITDTQYFGPGTRLTVL.

Note on this clonotype: Sequence at one end of the junction differs from germline and may be a read error. The V gene is TRBV11-1, the J gene TRBJ2-1; 8 positions agree with TRBD1. The CDR3 runs to 14 residues. In germline, CDR1 is SGHAT, CDR2 FQDESV (reference sequence). CDR3 nucleotides: TGTACCAGCAACTTAGTGACAGGGGCCCATGAGCAGTTCTTC. Translating gives CTSNLVTGAHEQFF.

This clonotype occurred many times. The chain recombines TRBV14 with TRBJ2-1; 10 bases agree with TRBD2. V was clipped by 3 bases and J by 5 bases; unmatched bases: 4. There are 15 residues in the CDR3. CDR1 SGHDN and CDR2 FVKESK come from the germline V gene. This chain's CDR3 is CASSHLGLADNEQFF. In nucleotides, the CDR3 is TGTGCCAGCAGCCATCTCGGACTAGCGGACAATGAGCAGTTCTTC.

Comment on this clonotype: A much larger clonotype is one base distant, so this may be a read error. The chain employs TRBV6-1 and TRBJ1-5, with 7 positions matching TRBD1. CDR3 length: 13 residues. V lost 7 bases, J lost 9 bases, and 9 bases stayed unmatched. Germline V gene lookup returns CDR1 MNHNS and CDR2 SASEGT. CDR3 loop: CASTDNRGRPQHF. The CDR3 nucleotides are TGTGCCAGCACTGATAACAGGGGCCGGCCCCAGCATTTT.

This clonotype was seen many times. The J gene is TRBJ1-5, the V gene TRBV29-1; D might be TRBD1 (6 bases). Trimming removed 6 bases at V and 6 bases at J, with 12 bases between. The CDR3 has 12 residues. Germline V lookup: CDR1 SQVTM, CDR2 ANQGSEA. The CDR3 reads CSVAQGGQPQHF. The CDR3 coding sequence is TGCAGCGTCGCACAGGGCGGTCAGCCCCAGCATTTT.

Comments on this clonotype: Germline and junction disagree at one end, which may indicate a read error. The rearrangement joins TRBV11-2 to TRBJ2-3; the match to TRBD2 covers 7 bases. The CDR3 runs 15 residues. The germline V gene encodes CDR1 SGHAT and CDR2 FQNNGV. CDR3 amino acids: CASRPSATSTDTHYF. CDR3 bases: TGTGCCAGCAGGCCATCTGCGACTAGCACCGATACGCATTATTTT.

A word on this clonotype: This may be a read error, as it is one base from a much larger clone. The V gene is TRBV12-3 or TRBV12-4, the J gene TRBJ1-6; D is perhaps TRBD1 (6 bases). CDR3 length: 14 residues. CDR3 residues: CASTPTGYSSPLHF. CDR3 DNA: TGTGCCAGCACCCCGACAGGTTATAGTTCACCCCTCCACTTT.

Note on this clonotype: A read error may account for a junction end that differs from germline. The chain joins TRBV5-1 to TRBJ2-3; a possible D gene is TRBD2 (6 bases). Germline V gives CDR1 SGHRS, CDR2 YFSETQ. The CDR3 runs 16 residues. The CDR3 region has the DNA TGCGTCAGCCGGGCAGACCGTAGCGGATCCACAGATACGCAGTATTTT. Protein: CVSRADRSGSTDTQYF.